Listed here are 5 T cell receptor beta chains from one sample, sequenced in a study of T cells in narcolepsy. Measured with immunoSEQ multiplex PCR; TCRdb has only the in-frame clones, and not every one. The data hold tens of thousands of clones, with about 83% observed a single time. Sample: CD45RA- memory CD4+ T cells from PBMCs. Receptors originate from a human donor with narcolepsy.

This clone came up once. One end of the junction fails to match germline, which may point to a read error. Within the sample, other DNA sequences also encode this same CDR3. The V call is TRBV11-2, the J call TRBJ2-2, with TRBD2 identical over 7 bases. The CDR3 is 16 amino acids. Germline-derived CDR1 and CDR2 are SGHAT and FQNNGV. CDR3 coding DNA: TGTGCCAGCAGCTTAGATTCGGGGGGTAACACCGGGGAACTGTTTTTT. It specifies CASSLDSGGNTGELFF.

The chain has TRBV11-2 and TRBJ2-7, with a tentative D call TRBD2 (7 bases). Trimming took off 3 bases at V and 2 bases at J, with 11 bases between the two ends. Germline CDR1 SGHAT, CDR2 FQNNGV. This CDR3 is 14 amino acids long. The CDR3 DNA reads as TGTGCCAGCAGCTTTGGGGGGGCCCCCTACGAGCAGTACTTC. Translated: CASSFGGAPYEQYF.

The CDR3 sequence is CASSPGTGEFF. The DNA for the CDR3 is TGTGCCAGCTCACCCGGGACAGGGGAGTTCTTC. The rearrangement joins TRBV11-2 to TRBJ2-1; TRBD1 matches at 10 bases. Trimming at V came to 8 bases and at J to 14 bases, leaving 6 bases not matched to a gene. Germline V gives CDR1 SGHAT, CDR2 FQNNGV. The CDR3 loop spans 11 amino acids.

The chain recombines TRBV5-6 with TRBJ2-3; either TRBD1 or TRBD2 may fit D (7 bases each). CDR3 length equals 14 residues. With 8 bases removed from V and 4 bases from J, the gap between germline ends came to 17 bases. Germline V gene sequence: CDR1 SGHDT, CDR2 YYEEEE. The CDR3 loop reads CASAQGRGADTQYF. DNA for the CDR3: TGTGCCAGTGCACAGGGGAGGGGTGCAGATACGCAGTATTTT.

The gene calls are TRBV28 and TRBJ1-2, with 9 bases identical to TRBD1. CDR3 size: 15 residues. The V gene end was trimmed by 5 bases and the J gene end by 5 bases; junction bases not matched to a gene: 9. Germline V gene sequence: CDR1 MDHEN, CDR2 SYDVKM. CDR3 nucleotide sequence: TGTGCCAGCAGTCACACCCGGGACAGGGTTTATGGCTACACCTTC. Amino acid sequence: CASSHTRDRVYGYTF.